The entry below describes one TCR beta chain. Its matching antigen is unknown. This specimen comes from a study of T cell responses to AZD1222 COVID-19 vaccine. General study points: The study identified only five to seven AZD1222 recipients as seropositive at baseline. Repertoire sampling happened only post peak T cell response.

TCRdb's copy holds only in-frame clones and misses some; the assay was immunoSEQ multiplex PCR. The sample has 74,000 or so clones; roughly 81% are singletons. The CDR3 runs 14 residues. Trimming stripped 2 bases from V and 1 base from J, with 7 bases between. In germline, CDR1 is MNHEY, CDR2 SVGAGI. The chain couples TRBV6-5 to TRBJ2-3, with D maybe TRBD1 (5 bases). The TCR comes from an adult in good health. This specimen consisted of peripheral blood, obtained on day 0 of AZD1222 vaccination. The CDR3 here is CASSYQGGTDTQYF. CDR3 sequence (DNA): TGTGCCAGCAGTTACCAAGGGGGCACAGATACGCAGTATTTT.